This T cell receptor (beta chain) appears in the sequencing data of a study of shared clonotypes between healthy human individuals. The germline gives CDR1 SGHAT, CDR2 FQNNGV. This CDR3 comprises 15 residues. The junction had 6 bases not matched to a gene; V was cut back by 5 bases and J by 2 bases. Clones were sequenced by immunoSEQ multiplex PCR, and TCRdb holds only the in-frame ones, with some missing. The sample lists roughly 2.5 million clones, more than 80% seen once, with roughly 0.14% in the top ten. This TCR derives from a man aged 18 to 35 in good health. The sample taken for sequencing was naive CD4+ T cells sorted from blood. Indicated subset: CD45RA+ positively selected. The rearrangement links TRBV11-2 to TRBJ1-1, with 9 bases matching TRBD1. The DNA of the CDR3 is TGTGCCAGCAGCCTAAAACAGGGGGCCAACACTGAAGCTTTCTTT. Translated, it gives CASSLKQGANTEAFF.